Following are 15 T cell receptor beta chains from one sample sequenced in a study of OX40 agonist ivuxolimab in advanced cancers. Sequencing was performed with immunoSEQ multiplex PCR; in TCRdb, only in-frame clones are kept and a portion is missing. The sample records 55,000 to 80,000 clones, over 70% being singletons. The sequenced sample was CD4+ or CD8+ T cells sorted from blood, obtained in a trial of the OX40 agonist ivuxolimab. The receptors derive from an adult with an advanced solid tumor such as melanoma, head and neck, liver or kidney cancer.

The chain combines TRBV27 with TRBJ1-1, with D tentatively TRBD1 (5 bases). V was trimmed by 7 bases and J by 1 base, leaving 10 bases between them. The CDR3 consists of 13 residues. Germline CDR1 is MNHEY and CDR2 is SMNVEV (reference sequence). The CDR3 sequence: CASKPTGNTEAFF. The CDR3 DNA is TGTGCCAGCAAACCTACAGGGAACACTGAAGCTTTCTTT.

The CDR3 reads CSVEEAYRGLDTEAFF. The CDR3 nucleotides read TGCAGCGTTGAAGAGGCGTACAGGGGGCTGGACACTGAAGCTTTCTTT. The J gene is TRBJ1-1, the V gene TRBV29-1; 9 nucleotides line up with TRBD1. The CDR3 is 16 residues long. Germline assignment: CDR1 SQVTM and CDR2 ANQGSEA. Trimming removed 0 bases from V and 3 bases from J; junction bases left unmatched: 8.

The genes are TRBV28 and TRBJ1-5; possible D gene TRBD1, 5 bases. V was cut by 5 bases and J by 7 bases, with 18 bases left in between. The germline V gene encodes CDR1 MDHEN and CDR2 SYDVKM. The CDR3 has 15 amino acids. The CDR3 bases are TGTGCCAGCAGTCCCCAATTGGGGGTAGGACAGCCCCAGCATTTT. Amino acids: CASSPQLGVGQPQHF.

The chain uses TRBV6-5 and TRBJ1-2, with D unclear. Germline-derived CDR1 and CDR2 are MNHEY and SVGAGI. Trimming took off 0 bases at V and 8 bases at J, with 10 bases between the two ends. CDR3 length: 13 residues. CDR3 in amino acids: CASSYSGLEGYTF. CDR3 in DNA: TGTGCCAGCAGTTACTCAGGGCTGGAAGGCTACACCTTC.

The chain has TRBV5-4 and TRBJ2-2; 8 nucleotides agree with TRBD2. Unmatched junction bases numbered 11, after V lost 9 bases and J lost 7 bases. Germline V gene lookup returns CDR1 SGHNT and CDR2 YYREEE (reference sequence). This CDR3 is built from 14 residues. The CDR3 sequence: CAIGTSGGGGELFF. The DNA for the CDR3 is TGTGCCATTGGGACTAGTGGTGGTGGCGGGGAGCTGTTTTTT.

This rearrangement joins TRBV7-9 to TRBJ2-5; weak D call: TRBD2 (6 bases). This CDR3 has 14 residues. Trimming cost V 2 bases and J 5 bases, with 12 bases left between them. CDR1 is SEHNR, CDR2 FQNEAQ, per germline (reference sequence). In nucleotides, the CDR3 is TGTGCCAGCAGCTTACACGGGGGTGGGGAGACCCAGTACTTC. It yields the protein CASSLHGGGETQYF.

The rearrangement links TRBV11-2 to TRBJ1-4, with unresolved D. V dropped 6 bases and J dropped 7 bases, with 18 bases sitting between them. Germline CDR1 is SGHAT and CDR2 is FQNNGV. There are 15 residues in the CDR3. CDR3: CASRRPGRNSEKLFF. CDR3 bases: TGTGCCAGCAGGCGTCCGGGCCGAAATAGTGAAAAACTGTTTTTT.

The V call is TRBV5-1, the J call TRBJ1-1; D unresolved. CDR3 size: 14 residues. The V gene's germline CDR1 is SGHRS and CDR2 YFSETQ. Trimming removed 0 bases at V and 1 base at J, with 7 bases between. The CDR3: CASSLVAGNTEAFF. CDR3 sequence (DNA): TGCGCCAGCAGCTTGGTGGCCGGGAACACTGAAGCTTTCTTT. The full variable domain, its missing parts supplied by reference TRBV5-1 and TRBJ1-1, is KAGVTQTPRYLIKTRGQQVTLSCSPISGHRSVSWYQQTPGQGLQFLFEYFSETQRNKGNFPGRFSGRQFSNSRSEMNVSTLELGDSALYLCASSLVAGNTEAFFGQGTRLTVV.

The chain links TRBV5-1 to TRBJ2-5; the match to TRBD2 covers 9 bases. The junction had 9 bases not matched to a gene; V was cut back by 1 base and J by 5 bases. The CDR3 sequence is 16 residues long. From germline, CDR1 is SGHRS and CDR2 YFSETQ. CDR3 in DNA: TGCGCCAGCAGCTTGTCCGGTAGCGGGGGCCGGGAGACCCAGTACTTC. Amino acids: CASSLSGSGGRETQYF.

This sequence joins TRBV14 and TRBJ2-5, with TRBD1 matching over 10 bases. Looked up from germline, CDR1 is SGHDN and CDR2 is FVKESK. The CDR3 consists of 16 residues. The V segment lost 0 bases and the J segment 4 bases; nucleotides outside the gene matches: 5. This chain's CDR3 is CASSQETGGMSETQYF. The CDR3 nucleotides are TGTGCCAGCAGCCAAGAGACAGGGGGCATGTCAGAGACCCAGTACTTC.

The rearrangement uses TRBV30 and TRBJ2-1; no reliable D call. This CDR3 is built from 14 residues. CDR1 is GTSNPN and CDR2 is SVGIG in the germline V gene (reference sequence). V gave up 2 bases and J gave up 0 bases, with 8 bases separating them. The DNA of the CDR3 is TGTGCCTGGAGTAGACGGAGCTCCTACAATGAGCAGTTCTTC. It specifies CAWSRRSSYNEQFF.

The V and J genes are TRBV7-2 and TRBJ2-7; TRBD1 matches 7 bases. The germline V gene encodes CDR1 SGHTA and CDR2 FQGNSA. The V gene end was trimmed by 5 bases and the J gene end by 6 bases; junction bases not matched to a gene: 7. This CDR3 has 13 residues. In DNA, the CDR3 is TGTGCCAGCAGCGCTAATCCAGGGGGCGAGCAGTACGTC. This translates into CASSANPGGEQYV.

V gene TRBV19 combines with J gene TRBJ1-3; D gene unclear. Looked up from germline, CDR1 is LNHDA and CDR2 is SQIVND (reference sequence). V was trimmed by 8 bases and J by 4 bases, leaving 12 bases between them. The CDR3 extends over 13 amino acids. The CDR3 region is CASGLSGGNTIYF. The DNA for the CDR3 is TGTGCCAGTGGACTATCTGGGGGAAACACCATATATTTT.

This clone appeared a single time. The genes are TRBV30 and TRBJ2-1; 14 nucleotides match TRBD2. Losses at the gene ends were 0 bases for V and 8 bases for J; bases not matched to a gene: 9. The germline gives CDR1 GTSNPN, CDR2 SVGIG (reference sequence). This CDR3 contains 17 residues. As DNA, the CDR3 is TGTGCCTGGAGTGTAGAGACGGGACTAGCGGGAGTCTATGAGCAGTTCTTC. Amino acids: CAWSVETGLAGVYEQFF.

The V call is TRBV5-1, the J call TRBJ2-1; 13 bases match TRBD2. The CDR3 runs to 16 residues. V shed 5 bases and J 10 bases; nucleotides not matched to a gene: 12. CDR1 and CDR2 from the germline V gene are SGHRS and YFSETQ. The CDR3 protein is CASSSGLAGSGGEQFF. CDR3 nucleotide sequence: TGCGCCAGCAGTTCGGGACTAGCGGGATCGGGTGGGGAGCAGTTCTTC.